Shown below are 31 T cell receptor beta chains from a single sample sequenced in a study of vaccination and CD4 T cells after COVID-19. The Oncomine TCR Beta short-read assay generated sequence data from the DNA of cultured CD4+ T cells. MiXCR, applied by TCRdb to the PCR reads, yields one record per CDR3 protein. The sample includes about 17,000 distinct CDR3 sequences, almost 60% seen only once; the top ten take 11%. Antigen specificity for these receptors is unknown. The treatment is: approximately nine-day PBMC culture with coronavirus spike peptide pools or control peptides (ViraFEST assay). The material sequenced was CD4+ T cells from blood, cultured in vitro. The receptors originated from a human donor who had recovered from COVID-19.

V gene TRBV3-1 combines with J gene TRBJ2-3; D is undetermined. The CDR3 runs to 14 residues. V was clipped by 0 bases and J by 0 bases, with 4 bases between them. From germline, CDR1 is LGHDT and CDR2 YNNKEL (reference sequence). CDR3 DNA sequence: TGTGCCAGCAGCCAAGAGTTTAGCACAGATACGCAGTATTTT. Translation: CASSQEFSTDTQYF.

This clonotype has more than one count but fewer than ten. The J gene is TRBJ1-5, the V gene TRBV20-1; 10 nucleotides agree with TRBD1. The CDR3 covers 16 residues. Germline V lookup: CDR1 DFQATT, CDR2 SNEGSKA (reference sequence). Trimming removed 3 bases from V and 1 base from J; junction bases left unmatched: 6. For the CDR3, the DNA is TGCAGTGCTAGGGGGACAGGGGAGTCAAGCAATCAGCCCCAGCATTTT. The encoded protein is CSARGTGESSNQPQHF.

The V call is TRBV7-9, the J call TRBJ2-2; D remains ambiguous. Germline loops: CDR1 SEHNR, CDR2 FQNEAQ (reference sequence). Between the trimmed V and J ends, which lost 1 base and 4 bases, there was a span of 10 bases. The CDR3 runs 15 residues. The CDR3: CASSLGPRGTGELFF. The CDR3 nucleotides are TGTGCCAGCAGCTTAGGACCCCGTGGCACCGGGGAGCTGTTTTTT.

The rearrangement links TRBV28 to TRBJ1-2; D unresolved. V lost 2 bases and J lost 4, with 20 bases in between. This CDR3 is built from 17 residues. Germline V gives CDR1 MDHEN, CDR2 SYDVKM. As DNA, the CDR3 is TGTGCCAGCAGTTTACGGCGGGCGACGAACCCAACCTATGGCTACACCTTC. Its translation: CASSLRRATNPTYGYTF.

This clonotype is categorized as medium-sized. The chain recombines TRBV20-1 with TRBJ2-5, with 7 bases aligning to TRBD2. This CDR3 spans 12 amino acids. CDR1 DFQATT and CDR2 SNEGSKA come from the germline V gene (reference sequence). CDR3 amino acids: CSASGNQETQYF. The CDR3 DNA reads TGCAGCGCCAGCGGGAACCAAGAGACCCAGTACTTC.

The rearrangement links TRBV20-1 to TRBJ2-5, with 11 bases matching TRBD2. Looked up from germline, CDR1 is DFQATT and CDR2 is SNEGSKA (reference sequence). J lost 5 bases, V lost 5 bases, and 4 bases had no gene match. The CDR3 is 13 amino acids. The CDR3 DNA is TGCAGTGCTGGGGTAGCGGGGGGGGAGACCCAGTACTTC. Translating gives CSAGVAGGETQYF.

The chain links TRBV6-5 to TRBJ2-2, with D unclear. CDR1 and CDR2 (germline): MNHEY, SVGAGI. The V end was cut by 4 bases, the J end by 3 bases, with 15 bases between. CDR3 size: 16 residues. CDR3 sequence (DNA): TGTGCCAGCAGTTCCCCCGGAGTCGGGCACACCGGGGAGCTGTTTTTT. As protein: CASSSPGVGHTGELFF.

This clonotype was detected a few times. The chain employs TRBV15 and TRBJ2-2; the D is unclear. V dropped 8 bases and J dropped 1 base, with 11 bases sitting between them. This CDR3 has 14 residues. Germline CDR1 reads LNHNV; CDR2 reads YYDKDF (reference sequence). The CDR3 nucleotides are TGTGCCACCTTCAGGCAGTGGAACACCGGGGAGCTGTTTTTT. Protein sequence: CATFRQWNTGELFF.

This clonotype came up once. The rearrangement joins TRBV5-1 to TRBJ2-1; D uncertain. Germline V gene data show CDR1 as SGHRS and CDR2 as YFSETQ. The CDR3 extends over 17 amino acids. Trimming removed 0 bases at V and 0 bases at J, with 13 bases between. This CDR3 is CASSLVRASTSYNEQFF. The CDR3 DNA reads TGCGCCAGCAGCTTGGTACGCGCGTCTACCTCCTACAATGAGCAGTTCTTC.

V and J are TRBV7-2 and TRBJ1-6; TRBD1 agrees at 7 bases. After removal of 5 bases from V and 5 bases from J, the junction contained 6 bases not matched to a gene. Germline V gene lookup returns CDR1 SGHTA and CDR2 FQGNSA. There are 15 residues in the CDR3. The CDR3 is CASSTYGTDNSPLHF. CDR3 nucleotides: TGTGCCAGCAGCACGTACGGGACAGATAATTCACCCCTCCACTTT.

CDR3 region: CASSEFAIFYEQYF. DNA for the CDR3: TGTGCCAGCAGTGAATTTGCAATCTTCTACGAGCAGTACTTC. The chain has TRBV6-1 and TRBJ2-7; the D is unclear. The germline gives CDR1 MNHNS, CDR2 SASEGT. V was pared by 2 bases and J by 3 bases, with 11 bases between. The CDR3 spans 14 residues.

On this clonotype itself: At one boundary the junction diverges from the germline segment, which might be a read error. Written as DNA, the CDR3 is TGTGCCAGCAGCCTAGAGGCTCACCGGGATGAGCAGCTCTTC. As protein: CASSLEAHRDEQLF. The chain couples TRBV12-3 or TRBV12-4 to TRBJ2-1, with D possibly matching TRBD2 (5 bases). This CDR3 region has 14 residues.

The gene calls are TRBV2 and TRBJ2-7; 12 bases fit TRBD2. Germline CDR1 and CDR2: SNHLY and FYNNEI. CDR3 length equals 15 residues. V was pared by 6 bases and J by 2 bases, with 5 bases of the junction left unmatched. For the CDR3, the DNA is TGTGCCAGCAGGCAAGCTAGCGGGGGGGCCTACGAGCAGTACTTC. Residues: CASRQASGGAYEQYF.

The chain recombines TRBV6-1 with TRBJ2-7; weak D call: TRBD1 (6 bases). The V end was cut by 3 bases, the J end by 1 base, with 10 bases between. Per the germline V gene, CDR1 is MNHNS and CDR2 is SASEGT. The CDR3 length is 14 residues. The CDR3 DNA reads TGTGCCAGCAGTGACCCTGGACAGTCCTACGAGCAGTACTTC. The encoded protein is CASSDPGQSYEQYF.

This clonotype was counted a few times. The CDR3 is CATSRDSRGGNTIYF. For the CDR3, the DNA is TGTGCCACCAGCAGAGATTCGCGGGGTGGAAACACCATATATTTT. The chain employs TRBV15 and TRBJ1-3; D is unresolved. Deletions cut 0 bases from V and 3 bases from J, with 9 bases between. The CDR3 spans 15 residues. CDR1 is LNHNV and CDR2 is YYDKDF in the germline V gene (reference sequence).

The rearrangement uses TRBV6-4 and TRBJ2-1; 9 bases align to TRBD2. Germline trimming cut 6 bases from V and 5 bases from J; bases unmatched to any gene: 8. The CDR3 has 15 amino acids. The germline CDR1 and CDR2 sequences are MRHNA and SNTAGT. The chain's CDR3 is CASSLSGGRDNEQFF. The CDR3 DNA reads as TGTGCCAGCAGCTTAAGCGGGGGGCGGGACAATGAGCAGTTCTTC.

The CDR3 DNA reads TGCAGTGCTAGAGGATCGACAGGACACACAGATACGCAGTATTTT. Its translation is CSARGSTGHTDTQYF. The gene calls are TRBV20-1 and TRBJ2-3, with D possibly matching TRBD1 (6 bases). V was cut by 1 base and J by 2 bases, with 13 bases left in between. The CDR3 is made up of 15 amino acids. Germline CDR1 is DFQATT and CDR2 is SNEGSKA (reference sequence).

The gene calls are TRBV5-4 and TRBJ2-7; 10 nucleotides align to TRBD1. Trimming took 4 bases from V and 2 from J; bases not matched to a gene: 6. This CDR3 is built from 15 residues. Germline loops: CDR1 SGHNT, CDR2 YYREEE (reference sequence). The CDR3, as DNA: TGTGCCAGCAGCCTGGGGACAGGGGAAACCTACGAGCAGTACTTC. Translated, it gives CASSLGTGETYEQYF.

The CDR3 here is CSANPRVNYGYTF. For the CDR3, the DNA is TGCAGTGCTAACCCCAGAGTTAACTATGGCTACACCTTC. The rearrangement joins TRBV20-1 to TRBJ1-2; D uncertain. CDR3 length: 13 amino acids. Trimming took off 4 bases at V and 1 base at J, with 10 bases between the two ends. In germline, CDR1 is DFQATT, CDR2 SNEGSKA (reference sequence).

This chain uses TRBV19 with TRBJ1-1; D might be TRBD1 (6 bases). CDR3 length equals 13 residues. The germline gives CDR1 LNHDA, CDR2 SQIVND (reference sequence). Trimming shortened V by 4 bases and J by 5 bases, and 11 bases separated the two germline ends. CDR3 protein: CASSNRVWTEAFF. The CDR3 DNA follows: TGTGCCAGTAGTAACAGGGTCTGGACTGAAGCTTTCTTT.

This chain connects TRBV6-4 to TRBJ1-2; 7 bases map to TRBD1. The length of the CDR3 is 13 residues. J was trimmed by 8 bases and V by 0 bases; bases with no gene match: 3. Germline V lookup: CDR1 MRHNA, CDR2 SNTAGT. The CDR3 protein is CASSDSAGGGYTF. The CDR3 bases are TGTGCCAGCAGTGACTCCGCAGGGGGAGGCTACACCTTC.

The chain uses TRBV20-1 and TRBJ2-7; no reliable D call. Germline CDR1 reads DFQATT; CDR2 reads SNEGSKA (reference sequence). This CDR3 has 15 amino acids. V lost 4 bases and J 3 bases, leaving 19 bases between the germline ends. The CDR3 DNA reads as TGCAGTGCTATCCCACTTTACACTGGTGGCTACGAGCAGTACTTC. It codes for CSAIPLYTGGYEQYF.

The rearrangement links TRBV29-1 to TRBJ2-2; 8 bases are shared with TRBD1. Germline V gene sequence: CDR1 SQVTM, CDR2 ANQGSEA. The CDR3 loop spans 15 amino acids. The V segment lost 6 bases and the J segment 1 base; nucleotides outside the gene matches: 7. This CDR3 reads CSVRATGVNTGELFF. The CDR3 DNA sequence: TGCAGCGTCCGGGCGACAGGGGTGAACACCGGGGAGCTGTTTTTT.

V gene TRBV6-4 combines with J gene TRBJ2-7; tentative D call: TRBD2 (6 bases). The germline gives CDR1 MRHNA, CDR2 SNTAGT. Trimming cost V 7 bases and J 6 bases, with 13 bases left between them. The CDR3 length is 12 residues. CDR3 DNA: TGTGCCAGCACCAGGGACTTCTCCGAGCAGTACTTC. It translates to CASTRDFSEQYF.

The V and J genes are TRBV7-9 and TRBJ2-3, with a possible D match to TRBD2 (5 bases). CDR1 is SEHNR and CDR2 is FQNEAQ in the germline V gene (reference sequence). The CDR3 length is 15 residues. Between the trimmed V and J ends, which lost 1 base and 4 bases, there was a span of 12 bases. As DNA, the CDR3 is TGTGCCAGCAGCTTAGTCGGGATAAGCGCAGATACGCAGTATTTT. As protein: CASSLVGISADTQYF.

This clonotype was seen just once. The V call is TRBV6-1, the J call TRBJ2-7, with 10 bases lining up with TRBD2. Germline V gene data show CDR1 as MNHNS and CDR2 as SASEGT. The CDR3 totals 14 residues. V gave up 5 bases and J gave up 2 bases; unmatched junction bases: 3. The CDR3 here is CASSRTSGAYEQYF. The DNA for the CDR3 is TGTGCCAGCAGTAGGACTAGCGGAGCCTACGAGCAGTACTTC.

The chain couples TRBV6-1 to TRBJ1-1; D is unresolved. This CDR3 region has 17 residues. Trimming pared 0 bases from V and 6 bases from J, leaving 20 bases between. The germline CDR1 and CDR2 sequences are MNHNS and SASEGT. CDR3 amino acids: CASSEAQGNLRPAEAFF. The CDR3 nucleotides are TGTGCCAGCAGTGAAGCGCAAGGCAACCTCCGCCCGGCTGAAGCTTTCTTT.

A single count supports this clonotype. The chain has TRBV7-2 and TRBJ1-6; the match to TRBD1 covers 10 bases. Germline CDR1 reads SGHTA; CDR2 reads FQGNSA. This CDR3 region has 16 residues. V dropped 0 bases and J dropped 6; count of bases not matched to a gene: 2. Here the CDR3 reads CASSLAGTGVNSPLHF. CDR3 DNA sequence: TGTGCCAGCAGCTTAGCGGGGACAGGGGTTAATTCACCCCTCCACTTT.

The CDR3 reads CATSDSPRQGTADTQYF. The CDR3 coding sequence is TGTGCCACCAGTGATTCCCCAAGACAGGGAACGGCAGATACGCAGTATTTT. The rearrangement links TRBV24-1 to TRBJ2-3, with TRBD1 matching 7 bases. The CDR3 length is 17 residues. Germline V lookup: CDR1 KGHDR, CDR2 SFDVKD. V was clipped by 2 bases and J by 4 bases; unmatched bases: 11.

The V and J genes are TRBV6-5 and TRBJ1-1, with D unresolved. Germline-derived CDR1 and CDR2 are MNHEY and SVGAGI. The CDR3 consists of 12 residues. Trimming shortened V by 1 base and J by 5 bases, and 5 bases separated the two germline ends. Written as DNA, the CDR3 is TGTGCCAGCAGTTACTTGGGGACTGAAGCTTTCTTT. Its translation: CASSYLGTEAFF.

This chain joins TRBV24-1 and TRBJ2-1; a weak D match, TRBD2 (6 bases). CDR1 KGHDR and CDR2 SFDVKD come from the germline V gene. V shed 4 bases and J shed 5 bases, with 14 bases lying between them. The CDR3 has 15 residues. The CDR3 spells CATSDPGTRNNEQFF. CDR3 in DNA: TGTGCCACCAGTGACCCCGGGACTCGCAACAATGAGCAGTTCTTC.